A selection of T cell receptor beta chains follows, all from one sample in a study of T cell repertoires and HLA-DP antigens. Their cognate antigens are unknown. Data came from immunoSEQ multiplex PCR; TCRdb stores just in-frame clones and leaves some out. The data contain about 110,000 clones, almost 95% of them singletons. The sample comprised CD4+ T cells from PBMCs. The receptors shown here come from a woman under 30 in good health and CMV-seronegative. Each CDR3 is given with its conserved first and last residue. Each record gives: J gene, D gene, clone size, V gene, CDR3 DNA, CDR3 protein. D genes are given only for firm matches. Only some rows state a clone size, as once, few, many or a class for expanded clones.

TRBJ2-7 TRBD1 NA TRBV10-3 TGTGCCATCAGTGAGTCAGTACAGGGGATCTACGAGCAGTACTTC CAISESVQGIYEQYF
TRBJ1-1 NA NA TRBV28 TGTGCCAGCAGTAACCCACCTGGGGAAATAAACACTGAAGCTTTCTTT CASSNPPGEINTEAFF
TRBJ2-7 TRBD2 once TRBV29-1 TGCAGCGTTGCCCCGCGACTAGCGCAGTCCTACGAGCAGTACTTC CSVAPRLAQSYEQYF
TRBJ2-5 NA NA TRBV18 TGTGCCAGCTCACCATTCGAATCTCGGGGGAACCAAGAGACCCAGTACTTC CASSPFESRGNQETQYF
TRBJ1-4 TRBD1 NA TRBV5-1 TGCGCCAGCAGCATGATGGGACAGGGGGCAGAAAAACTGTTTTTT CASSMMGQGAEKLFF
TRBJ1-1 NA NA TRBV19 TGTGCCAGTATCTCCCATACGGGACTCGGGGGGACTGAAGCTTTCTTT CASISHTGLGGTEAFF
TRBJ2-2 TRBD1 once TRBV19 TGTGCCACCAAGAAGCCCTCGGGGACAGTTATCGGGGAGCTGTTTTTT CATKKPSGTVIGELFF
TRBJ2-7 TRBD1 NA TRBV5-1 TGCGCCAGCAGCTTGAGGACAGGGAATTTAGGCGAGCAGTACTTC CASSLRTGNLGEQYF
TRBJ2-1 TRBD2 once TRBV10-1 TGCGCCAGCAGTGAGTCGAAGACTAGCGGGAAGTATGAGCAGTTCTTC CASSESKTSGKYEQFF
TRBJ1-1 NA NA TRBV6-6 TGTGCCAGCAGTTTATTGGAGAACACTGAAGCTTTCTTT CASSLLENTEAFF
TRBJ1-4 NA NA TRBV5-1 TGCGCCAGCAGCTTGGGGGGCACTAATGAAAAACTGTTTTTT CASSLGGTNEKLFF
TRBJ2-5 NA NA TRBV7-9 TGTGCCAGCAGCCCCCTCCAAGAGACCCAGTACTTC CASSPLQETQYF
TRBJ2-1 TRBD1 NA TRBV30 TGTGCCTGGGACAGGGAAGCCGTCAATGAGCAGTTCTTC CAWDREAVNEQFF
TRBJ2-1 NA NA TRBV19 TGTGCCAGTAGTGCCCAAGGGCTGACTAGTGCTGAGCAGTTCTTC CASSAQGLTSAEQFF
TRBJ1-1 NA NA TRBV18 TGTGCCAGCTCACCAGGAGGGATAATGAACACTGAAGCTTTCTTT CASSPGGIMNTEAFF
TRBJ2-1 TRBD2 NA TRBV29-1 TGCAGCGCATCCGGGACTAGCGGGAAAGGACAAAACAATGAGCAGTTCTTC CSASGTSGKGQNNEQFF
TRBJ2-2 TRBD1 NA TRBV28 TGTGCCACCGTTTCCTCGGACAGGGGGCTAGGCGGGGAGCTGTTTTTT CATVSSDRGLGGELFF
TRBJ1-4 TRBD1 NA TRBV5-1 TGCGCCAGCAGCTTGAATCCCGGGACAGCCAGTGAAAAACTGTTTTTT CASSLNPGTASEKLFF
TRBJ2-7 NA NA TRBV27 TGTGCCAGCAGTCCGACAGTGGTAGGCTCCTACGAGCAGTACTTC CASSPTVVGSYEQYF
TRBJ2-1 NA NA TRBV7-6 TGTGCCAGCAGCTTAAACGTTGGGGACTCGCCCCCCAATGAGCAGTTCTTC CASSLNVGDSPPNEQFF
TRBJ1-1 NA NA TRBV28 TGTGCCAGCAGTTTAAGTTCTCGGGTTAACACTGAAGCTTTCTTT CASSLSSRVNTEAFF
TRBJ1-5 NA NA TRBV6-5 TGTGCCAGCAGACGGACTGGGGATAGCAATCAGCCCCAGCATTTT CASRRTGDSNQPQHF
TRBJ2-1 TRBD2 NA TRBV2 TGTGCCAGCATTGCGGGGGTAGATAGGAATGAGCAGTTCTTC CASIAGVDRNEQFF
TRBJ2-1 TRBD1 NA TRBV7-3 TGTGCCAGCAGCTTTACAGGGGACGGCTACAATGAGCAGTTCTTC CASSFTGDGYNEQFF
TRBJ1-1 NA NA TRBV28 TGTGCCAGCAGTTTATTGGGGGGTGGGACTGAAGCTTTCTTT CASSLLGGGTEAFF
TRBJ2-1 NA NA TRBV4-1 TGCGCCAGCAGCCAATTGCCGGGGCCGTACAATGAGCAGTTCTTC CASSQLPGPYNEQFF
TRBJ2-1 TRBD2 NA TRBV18 TGTGCCAGCTCACCAACTAGCGGACACTACAATGAGCAGTTCTTC CASSPTSGHYNEQFF
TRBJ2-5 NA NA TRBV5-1 TGCGCCAGCAGCTTGGGGGCTGGGCCGAGGGAGACCCAGTACTTC CASSLGAGPRETQYF
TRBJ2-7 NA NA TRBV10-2 TGCGCCAGCAGTGAGTATGTCGGTCTTACGGACTCCTACGAGCAGTACTTC CASSEYVGLTDSYEQYF
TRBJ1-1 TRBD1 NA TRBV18 TGTGCCAGCTCAGTAGGGACAGGGGCAAGAGCTTTCTTT CASSVGTGARAFF
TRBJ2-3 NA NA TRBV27 TGTGCCAGCAGTTTATTTGACTACACAGATACGCAGTATTTT CASSLFDYTDTQYF
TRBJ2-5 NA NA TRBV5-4 TGTGCCAGCAGCTTGGGTCCCTGGGGGAACCAAGAGACCCAGTACTTC CASSLGPWGNQETQYF
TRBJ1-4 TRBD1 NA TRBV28 TGTGCCATTCTACCCGGGCAGGGGGTCTCAATATGTGAAAAACTGTTTTTT CAILPGQGVSICEKLFF
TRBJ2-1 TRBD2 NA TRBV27 TGTGCCAGCAGATTGGGCGGACTAGCGGGAGCGTACAATGAGCAGTTCTTC CASRLGGLAGAYNEQFF
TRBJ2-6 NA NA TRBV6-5 TGTGCCAGCAAAACAGACAGGTCTGGGGCCAACGTCCTGACTTTC CASKTDRSGANVLTF
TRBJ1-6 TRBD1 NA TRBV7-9 TGTGCCAGCAGCTTAGCGCTAGGACAGGGAACACATTCACCCCTCCACTTT CASSLALGQGTHSPLHF
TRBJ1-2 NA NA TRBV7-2 TGTGCCAGCAGCTTAGACGCTACAGGGCAGGCTGGAAAAGCTAGGGGCTACACCTTC CASSLDATGQAGKARGYTF
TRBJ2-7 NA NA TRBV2 TGTGCCAGCAGTGAAGCGCTTCGGGGGACATACGTCTTACACGAGCAGTACTTC CASSEALRGTYVLHEQYF
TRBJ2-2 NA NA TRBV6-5 TGTGCCAGCAGTTCGAGACAGTATAGGGCCGGGGAGCTGTTTTTT CASSSRQYRAGELFF
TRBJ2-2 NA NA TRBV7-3 TGTGCCAGCAGCCCCCTGACGTCCGGGGAGCTGTTTTTT CASSPLTSGELFF
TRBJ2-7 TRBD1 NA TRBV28 TGTGCCAGCAGTGCCGAATCCATAGGACAGGGGGACGAGCAGTACTTC CASSAESIGQGDEQYF
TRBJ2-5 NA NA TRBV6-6 TGTGCCAGCATTAAGCCTGGCTGGGAGACCCAGTACTTC CASIKPGWETQYF
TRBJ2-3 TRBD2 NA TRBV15 TGTGCCACCAGCAGACTCGCGGGAGTCGCGGGTACGCAGTATTTT CATSRLAGVAGTQYF
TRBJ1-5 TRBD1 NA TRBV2 TGTGCCAGCAGGGAGACAGGGTCTAGCAATCAGCCCCAGCATTTT CASRETGSSNQPQHF
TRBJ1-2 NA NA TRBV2 TGTGCCAGCACACGACAGGAAACCTCATTTAACTATGGCTACACCTTC CASTRQETSFNYGYTF
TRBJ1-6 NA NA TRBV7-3 TGTGCCAGCAGCTCCCGACAAGATAATTCACCCCTCCACTTT CASSSRQDNSPLHF
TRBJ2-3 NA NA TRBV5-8 TGTGCCAGCAGCTTGGTGGTGGGCAGGGACACAGATACGCAGTATTTT CASSLVVGRDTDTQYF
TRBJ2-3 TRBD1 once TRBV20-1 TGCAGTGCCGACAGGGCAGATACGCAGTATTTT CSADRADTQYF
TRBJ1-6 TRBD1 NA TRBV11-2 TGTGCCAGCAGCCCGCCGGGGGACAGAGCTAATTCACCCCTCCACTTT CASSPPGDRANSPLHF
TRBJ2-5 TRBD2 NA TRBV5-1 TGCGCCAGCAGCCACGGGAGGGGCGTCCAAGAGACCCAGTACTTC CASSHGRGVQETQYF
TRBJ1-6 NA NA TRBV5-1 TGCGCCAGCAGCTTACATTTCTCCTATAATTCACCCCTCCACTTT CASSLHFSYNSPLHF
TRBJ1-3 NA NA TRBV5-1 TGCGCCAGCAGCTCAGGCGAGGGGGGTGGAAACACCATATATTTT CASSSGEGGGNTIYF
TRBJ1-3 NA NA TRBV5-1 TGCGCCAGCGGTTCGGGTAAAAGCTCTGGAAACACCATATATTTT CASGSGKSSGNTIYF
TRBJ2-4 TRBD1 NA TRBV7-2 TGTGCCAGCAGCTCGCCTACCGGGACAGGGGGCATGGCCAAAAACATTCAGTACTTC CASSSPTGTGGMAKNIQYF
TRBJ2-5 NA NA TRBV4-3 TGCGCCAGCAGCCAAGAAGGGACGGCGTGGGAGACCCAGTACTTC CASSQEGTAWETQYF